This is a list of T cell receptor beta chains from one sample in a study of CD8 T cells in Susac syndrome. One entry per CDR3 protein, called by TCRdb with MiXCR from the immunoSEQ multiplex PCR reads. The table shows fewer than 250,000 distinct CDR3 sequences, with around 93% occurring only once. The specimen sequenced was CD4+ T cells from PBMCs. These receptors were obtained from a human donor in good health. Both conserved end residues are part of each CDR3. A D gene is named only where the DNA matches it firmly. Some rows have no size entry. The others give once, few or many, or a class for an expanded clone.

abundance,j_gene,v_gene,d_gene,CDR3aa,CDR3nt
once,TRBJ2-4,TRBV27,.,CASRTDWGIQYF,TGTGCCAGCAGGACAGACTGGGGCATTCAGTACTTC
.,TRBJ2-3,TRBV7-3,.,CASSFKGADTQYF,TGTGCCAGCAGCTTTAAGGGCGCAGATACGCAGTATTTT
once,TRBJ1-2,TRBV5-6,.,CASSFGSRGGYTF,TGTGCCAGCAGCTTTGGCAGCCGAGGGGGCTACACCTTC
.,TRBJ2-3,TRBV6-5,TRBD2,CASSLRGESTDTQYF,TGTGCCAGCAGTTTGCGGGGGGAGAGTACAGATACGCAGTATTTT
.,TRBJ2-5,TRBV5-4,.,CAGRSGSGETQYF,TGTGCCGGACGTTCGGGCTCGGGGGAGACCCAGTACTTC
.,TRBJ1-1,TRBV27,.,CASSYAVPGSEAFF,TGTGCCAGCAGCTATGCTGTTCCAGGGTCTGAAGCTTTCTTT
.,TRBJ2-2,TRBV7-2,TRBD1,CASSSLTGKHGELFF,TGTGCCAGCAGCTCGTTGACAGGGAAGCACGGGGAGCTGTTTTTT
.,TRBJ2-2,TRBV2,.,CASRWQGDTGELFF,TGTGCCAGCAGATGGCAGGGTGACACCGGGGAGCTGTTTTTT
.,TRBJ1-1,TRBV10-3,.,CAISEAGLSEAFF,TGTGCCATCAGTGAGGCCGGACTGTCTGAAGCTTTCTTT
once,TRBJ2-7,TRBV27,.,CASSFGLATYEQYF,TGTGCCAGCAGTTTCGGACTCGCTACCTACGAGCAGTACTTC
once,TRBJ1-3,TRBV28,.,CASSGGPSLRVDTIYF,TGTGCCAGCAGCGGTGGGCCCTCCCTCAGGGTTGACACCATATATTTT
.,TRBJ1-1,TRBV4-3,TRBD1,CASSQETGQGFGAFF,TGCGCCAGCAGCCAAGAAACGGGACAGGGGTTTGGAGCTTTCTTT
.,TRBJ1-6,TRBV9,.,CASSVADSNSPLHF,TGTGCCAGCAGCGTAGCCGACAGTAATTCACCCCTCCACTTT
.,TRBJ1-4,TRBV7-9,.,CASSFGGPIGEKLFF,TGTGCCAGCAGCTTCGGGGGACCCATAGGAGAAAAACTGTTTTTT
.,TRBJ2-5,TRBV7-2,.,CASSLKGRQTQYF,TGTGCCAGCAGCTTAAAGGGTCGGCAGACCCAGTACTTC